This TCR beta chain was retrieved from a study of blood T cells in healthy people across ages. Study-level points and caveats: Bulk PBMC profiling left naive and antigen-experienced comparisons inconclusive.

The amount of total RNA extracted per sample was at least 5 micrograms. With a J-beta primer mix and a sample-barcoded 5' primer, a second PCR ran 7 to 11 cycles. TCRdb processed the 5' RACE reads anew with MiXCR; each CDR3 protein has one entry. The sample holds about a million distinct CDR3 sequences, roughly two fifths seen once. The V and J ends lost 5 bases and 0 bases respectively, with 19 bases between them. The CDR3 spans 17 residues. The V gene's germline CDR1 is MRHNA and CDR2 SNTAGT. With respect to this clonotype: Its cognate antigen is unknown.

This sequence joins TRBV6-4 and TRBJ1-2; D is unresolved. The sequenced sample consisted of blood. This clonotype was obtained from a man aged 18 to 29 in good health. The CDR3 loop reads CASSREDAQGSNYGYTF. CDR3 DNA sequence: TGTGCCAGCAGTAGGGAAGACGCTCAAGGGTCTAACTATGGCTACACCTTC.